This TCR beta chain was obtained from a study of response to subunit inactivated influenza vaccine. General study points: Seasonal influenza vaccination, on each occasion, was suggested by the authors to recruit few new T cells.

MiXCR, applied by TCRdb to the RT-PCR reads, yields one record per CDR3 protein. This table holds 500,000 to 550,000 distinct CDR3 sequences, around 7.9% found once. Germline assignment: CDR1 MNHNS and CDR2 SASEGT. This CDR3 has 15 residues. Trimming cost V 3 bases and J 6 bases, with 15 bases left between them. The sample holds a few counts of this clonotype. Its antigen is still unknown. Material: PBMCs from blood, obtained around 25 months after vaccination. The chain recombines TRBV6-1 with TRBJ2-4; tentative D call: TRBD1 (6 bases). The TCR originated in a man between 50 and 75 years old who received an inactivated influenza vaccine. CDR3 protein: CASSDGTPIRNIQYF. CDR3 coding DNA: TGTGCCAGCAGTGATGGGACACCGATCAGAAACATTCAGTACTTC.